What follows is one T cell receptor (beta chain) and its context. Its antigen is not identified. Germline trimming cut 1 base from V and 4 bases from J; bases unmatched to any gene: 6. The CDR3 runs 16 residues. Germline loops: CDR1 SGHNT, CDR2 YYREEE (reference sequence). This entry comes from a study of cytomegalovirus exposure and HLA in healthy donors. General study results and limits: Sequencing probably produced one cluster of sequence variants that were highly shared. Association with HLA alleles at 0.05 false discovery rate was found for 15,000 to 20,000 TCR beta sequences in a later analysis. Later analysis indicated greater clonal expansion among HLA-associated TCR beta chains than among equally common other chains.

Use of 60 Vbeta and 13 Jbeta primers characterized the PCR. In the original analysis: A follow-up analysis tallied tens of millions of unique TCR beta chains, approximately 10 million shared. The data were produced by immunoSEQ multiplex PCR, yet TCRdb's version contains in-frame clones alone and is incomplete. The V and J calls and clone size come from that table; D and trimming were worked out from the DNA. There are 100,000 or so clones in the sample; 76% occur only once, and around 8.5% lies in the top ten. This clonotype was obtained from a man aged 35 to 55 in good health and CMV-seropositive. This sequence joins TRBV5-4 and TRBJ2-3; 10 bases are a match to TRBD2. Specimen: PBMCs. CDR3 loop: CASSLLLAGNSDTQYF. As DNA, the CDR3 is TGTGCCAGCAGCTTGCTACTAGCGGGAAACTCAGATACGCAGTATTTT.